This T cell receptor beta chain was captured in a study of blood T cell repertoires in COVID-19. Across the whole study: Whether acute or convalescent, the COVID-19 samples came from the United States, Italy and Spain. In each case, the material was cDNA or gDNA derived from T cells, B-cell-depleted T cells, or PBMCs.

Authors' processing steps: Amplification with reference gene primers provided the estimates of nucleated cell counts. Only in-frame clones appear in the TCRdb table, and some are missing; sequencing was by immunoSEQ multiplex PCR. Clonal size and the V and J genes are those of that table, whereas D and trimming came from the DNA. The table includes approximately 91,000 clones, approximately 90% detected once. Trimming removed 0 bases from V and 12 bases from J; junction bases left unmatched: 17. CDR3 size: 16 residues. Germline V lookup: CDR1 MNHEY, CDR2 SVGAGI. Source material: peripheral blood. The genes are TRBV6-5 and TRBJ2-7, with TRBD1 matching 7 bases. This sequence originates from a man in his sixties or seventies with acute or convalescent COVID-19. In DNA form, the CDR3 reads TGTGCCAGCAGTTACTCCGGGACAGAGCTCCCTCAGGGTCTGTACTTC. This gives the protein CASSYSGTELPQGLYF.